This T cell receptor beta chain was captured by sequencing in a study of blood T cell repertoires in COVID-19. The overall study: Samples representing acute and convalescent COVID-19 were sourced from the United States, Italy and Spain. PBMCs, B-cell-depleted T cells, or T cells provided the cDNA or gDNA that made up the material.

Original analysis: Estimation of nucleated cell counts relied on the amplification of reference gene primers. The data were produced by immunoSEQ multiplex PCR, yet TCRdb's version contains in-frame clones alone and is incomplete. V and J calls and clone size are given by that table; D and trimming were obtained from the DNA. The data show about 59,000 clones, 65% to 80% seen once. Germline V gene data show CDR1 as DFQATT and CDR2 as SNEGSKA (reference sequence). Trimming stripped 1 base from V and 6 bases from J, with 4 bases between. This CDR3 is built from 11 residues. This clonotype was sampled from a woman aged 70-85 years with acute or convalescent COVID-19. The sequenced material came from peripheral blood. The V call is TRBV20-1, the J call TRBJ2-1; D unclear. CDR3 DNA sequence: TGCAGTGCTAGAGCAGTCAATGAGCAGTTCTTC. This sequence encodes CSARAVNEQFF.